Sequencing of this T cell receptor (beta chain) was carried out in a study of blood T cell repertoires in COVID-19. The wider study: T cells, B-cell-depleted T cells, or PBMCs supplied cDNA or gDNA.

This clone was seen a handful of times. Assay used: immunoSEQ multiplex PCR; TCRdb lists only in-frame clones, some missing. The sample shows some 71,000 clones, roughly 80% of them seen only once. CDR1 and CDR2 from the germline V gene are MGHRA and YSYEKL. The V segment lost 5 bases and the J segment 9 bases; nucleotides outside the gene matches: 5. The CDR3 loop spans 14 amino acids. The TCR comes from a woman in her 70s with acute or convalescent COVID-19. Sequencing input: peripheral blood. V is TRBV4-1 and J is TRBJ1-6; 9 bases line up with TRBD1. CDR3 sequence (DNA): TGCGCCAGCAGCACCGACAGGGGGACTTCACCCCTCCACTTT. This encodes CASSTDRGTSPLHF.